A selection of T cell receptor beta chains follows, all from one sample in a study of blood T cell repertoires in COVID-19. Repertoires were generated with immunoSEQ multiplex PCR, while TCRdb's copy carries only in-frame clones and drops some. The sample lists about 80,000 clones, approximately 82% occurring once. The sequencing sample was made of peripheral blood. These TCRs come from a human donor in a cohort sampled during active COVID-19. CDR3s include the opening cysteine and the closing phenylalanine or tryptophan. Fields, in order: V gene, clone size, J gene, D gene, CDR3 DNA, CDR3 protein. The D gene is left open where the match is weak. Rows give clone size only sometimes, using once, few, many, or a class for an expanded clone.

V: TRBV5-1
size: few
J: TRBJ1-6
D: .
DNA: TGCGCCAGCAGCTTGGAGGGGGGGAGGAATTCACCCCTCCACTTT
CDR3: CASSLEGGRNSPLHF

V: TRBV6-5
size: .
J: TRBJ1-6
D: TRBD1
DNA: TGTGCCAGCAGTTACTCCGGGACAGGGGGATCACCCCTCCACTTT
CDR3: CASSYSGTGGSPLHF

V: TRBV9
size: .
J: TRBJ2-1
D: .
DNA: TGTGCCAGCAGCGAGTTTGGCACGGGGGGCCTGAATGAGCAGTTCTTC
CDR3: CASSEFGTGGLNEQFF

V: TRBV11-3
size: .
J: TRBJ2-5
D: TRBD2
DNA: TGTGCCAGCACCCGCGGGGGAAGGGAGACCCAGTACTTC
CDR3: CASTRGGRETQYF

V: TRBV19
size: few
J: TRBJ1-2
D: TRBD1
DNA: TGTGCCAGTAGGACGACGGGACAGGGGCCCAAGGACTATGGCTACACCTTC
CDR3: CASRTTGQGPKDYGYTF

V: TRBV7-8
size: few
J: TRBJ1-1
D: TRBD1
DNA: TGTGCCAGCAGCCCTAGACAGGGATCGAACACTGAAGCTTTCTTT
CDR3: CASSPRQGSNTEAFF

V: TRBV27
size: .
J: TRBJ1-2
D: TRBD1
DNA: TGTGCCAGCAGTTCGAGACAGGGATTCTATGGCTACACCTTC
CDR3: CASSSRQGFYGYTF

V: TRBV6-6
size: .
J: TRBJ1-2
D: TRBD1
DNA: TGTGCCAGCAGTTACTCCGACAGGGGGCAAGGCTACACCTTC
CDR3: CASSYSDRGQGYTF

V: TRBV5-1
size: .
J: TRBJ2-2
D: TRBD2
DNA: TGCGCCAGCCGCCTAGCGGGGGGAAACACCGGGGAGCTGTTTTTT
CDR3: CASRLAGGNTGELFF

V: TRBV18
size: .
J: TRBJ2-5
D: .
DNA: TGTGCCAGCTCACCAGGGAGCAAAGAGACCCAGTACTTC
CDR3: CASSPGSKETQYF

V: TRBV6-5
size: .
J: TRBJ1-2
D: TRBD1
DNA: TGTGCCAGCAGTTACTCGTCCGGGACAGGGAGCTACACCTTC
CDR3: CASSYSSGTGSYTF

V: TRBV5-5
size: .
J: TRBJ1-1
D: TRBD1
DNA: TGTGCCAGCAGCCCTCACGCAGGGGGCATCACTGAAGCTTTCTTT
CDR3: CASSPHAGGITEAFF

V: TRBV28
size: few
J: TRBJ2-7
D: TRBD2
DNA: TGTGCCAGCAGTTCCTCCGGGACTAGGGGCTACGAGCAGTACTTC
CDR3: CASSSSGTRGYEQYF

V: TRBV18
size: .
J: TRBJ2-7
D: .
DNA: TGTGCCAGCTCACCAAGTCATGGCCCCTACGAGCAGTACTTC
CDR3: CASSPSHGPYEQYF

V: TRBV19
size: few
J: TRBJ2-7
D: TRBD2
DNA: TGTGCCAGTAGTATGGGACTAGCGGCGTCTGAGCAGTACTTC
CDR3: CASSMGLAASEQYF

V: TRBV9
size: .
J: TRBJ2-5
D: .
DNA: TGTGCCAGCAGCGAACAGGGAGTGGAGACCCAGTACTTC
CDR3: CASSEQGVETQYF

V: TRBV3-1/TRBV3-2
size: .
J: TRBJ2-5
D: .
DNA: TGTGCCAGCAGCCAACCGGCGGGGTGGGTAGAGACCCAGTACTTC
CDR3: CASSQPAGWVETQYF

V: TRBV4-1
size: .
J: TRBJ2-5
D: TRBD2
DNA: TGCGCCAGCAGCCAAGTTAAGGCTAGCGGGTCGTTGGAGACCCAGTACTTC
CDR3: CASSQVKASGSLETQYF

V: TRBV28
size: .
J: TRBJ1-5
D: .
DNA: TGTGCCAGCAGTTCCAGGGATTATAGCAATCAGCCCCAGCATTTT
CDR3: CASSSRDYSNQPQHF

V: TRBV2
size: .
J: TRBJ2-5
D: TRBD2
DNA: TGTGCCAGCAGTGGCGGGGGGGAAGGGGAGACCCAGTACTTC
CDR3: CASSGGGEGETQYF

V: TRBV28
size: .
J: TRBJ1-2
D: .
DNA: TGTGCCAGCAGTACGCAGGGGAACTATGGCTACACCTTC
CDR3: CASSTQGNYGYTF

V: TRBV3-1/TRBV3-2
size: .
J: TRBJ2-7
D: .
DNA: TGTGCCAGCAGCCGCCTTACAGGGTACGAGCAGTACTTC
CDR3: CASSRLTGYEQYF

V: TRBV5-1
size: .
J: TRBJ2-5
D: TRBD1
DNA: TGCGCCAGCAGCCCAGGACAGGGGGGGCAGAGAGAGACCCAGTACTTC
CDR3: CASSPGQGGQRETQYF

V: TRBV5-8
size: .
J: TRBJ2-3
D: .
DNA: TGTGCCACCAGACTCCAGGGTCCTGCAGATACGCAGTATTTT
CDR3: CATRLQGPADTQYF

V: TRBV19
size: .
J: TRBJ2-1
D: TRBD2
DNA: TGTGCCGCCACCTTAGTTAGCGGGTTGCACAATGAGCAGTTCTTC
CDR3: CAATLVSGLHNEQFF

V: TRBV9
size: .
J: TRBJ2-2
D: .
DNA: TGTGCCAGCAGCGGGCGGACTACGAACACCGGGGAGCTGTTTTTT
CDR3: CASSGRTTNTGELFF

V: TRBV21-1
size: .
J: TRBJ2-2
D: .
DNA: TGTGCCAGCAGCAAAGGAGCAGGGGGCGCGTGCACCGGGGAGCTGTTTTTT
CDR3: CASSKGAGGACTGELFF

V: TRBV4-2
size: .
J: TRBJ2-1
D: TRBD2
DNA: TGTGCCAGCAGCCAAGAAGGACTAGCGGGAGAAAAGGACAATGAGCAGTTCTTC
CDR3: CASSQEGLAGEKDNEQFF

V: TRBV6-4
size: once
J: TRBJ1-4
D: TRBD1
DNA: TGTGCCAGCAGTGATACCGGGACAGGGAGTGAAAAACTGTTTTTT
CDR3: CASSDTGTGSEKLFF

V: TRBV6-5
size: once
J: TRBJ2-7
D: TRBD1
DNA: TGTGCCAGCAGTAATCCGGGACAGGGCCACGAGCAGTACTTC
CDR3: CASSNPGQGHEQYF

V: TRBV19
size: .
J: TRBJ2-2
D: TRBD2
DNA: TGTGCCAGTAGTATTGAGGGCGGGAGGAACACCGGGGAGCTGTTTTTT
CDR3: CASSIEGGRNTGELFF

V: TRBV7-3
size: .
J: TRBJ2-3
D: TRBD2
DNA: TGTGCCAGCAGCTCACCGACTAGCGGGAGATCAGATACGCAGTATTTT
CDR3: CASSSPTSGRSDTQYF

V: TRBV6-5
size: .
J: TRBJ2-2
D: .
DNA: TGTGCCAGCACCTTGGGGGGGGCGGCCGGGGAGCTGTTTTTT
CDR3: CASTLGGAAGELFF

V: TRBV12-3/TRBV12-4
size: .
J: TRBJ1-4
D: .
DNA: TGTGCCAGCAGTTTATCCGGGGGTGAAAAACTGTTTTTT
CDR3: CASSLSGGEKLFF

V: TRBV7-2
size: .
J: TRBJ1-1
D: TRBD1
DNA: TGTGCCAGCAGCTTAAGACAGGGAACCACTGAAGCTTTCTTT
CDR3: CASSLRQGTTEAFF

V: TRBV2
size: .
J: TRBJ1-1
D: .
DNA: TGTGCCAGCAGGGTTGGGACTTCCGCTGAAGCTTTCTTT
CDR3: CASRVGTSAEAFF

V: TRBV3-1/TRBV3-2
size: .
J: TRBJ1-4
D: .
DNA: TGTGCCAGCAGCCAAGATACCAGAGGAGAAAAACTGTTTTTT
CDR3: CASSQDTRGEKLFF

V: TRBV29-1
size: .
J: TRBJ1-2
D: .
DNA: TGCAGCGTTGACGATGGGGAGGGGACGAGCGGCTACACCTTC
CDR3: CSVDDGEGTSGYTF

V: TRBV3-1/TRBV3-2
size: .
J: TRBJ2-7
D: .
DNA: TGTGCCAGCAGCCAAGAGACTAGATGGCCTTACGAGCAGTACTTC
CDR3: CASSQETRWPYEQYF

V: TRBV2
size: .
J: TRBJ2-7
D: TRBD1
DNA: TGTGCCAGCAGTGGGGGACAGGGGAACTACGAGCAGTACTTC
CDR3: CASSGGQGNYEQYF

V: TRBV5-5
size: .
J: TRBJ1-5
D: TRBD1
DNA: TGTGCCAGCAGCTTGGCCGCGACAGGGGTCAATCAGCCCCAGCATTTT
CDR3: CASSLAATGVNQPQHF

V: TRBV3-1/TRBV3-2
size: .
J: TRBJ1-1
D: .
DNA: TGTGCCAGCAGCCAAACGGGGGTTGGAGGAGAAGCTTTCTTT
CDR3: CASSQTGVGGEAFF

V: TRBV6-5
size: .
J: TRBJ1-1
D: .
DNA: TGTGCCAGCAAGAGGCGCGGTGAAGCTTTCTTT
CDR3: CASKRRGEAFF

V: TRBV5-1
size: .
J: TRBJ1-3
D: TRBD1
DNA: TGCGCCAGCCGGGACAGTTCTGGAAACACCATATATTTT
CDR3: CASRDSSGNTIYF

V: TRBV6-6
size: .
J: TRBJ2-2
D: .
DNA: TGTGCCAGCAGTTACGCGGGGCTTACCGGGGAGCTGTTTTTT
CDR3: CASSYAGLTGELFF

V: TRBV14
size: .
J: TRBJ1-5
D: TRBD1
DNA: TGTGCCAGCAGCCCTTCCGGGACAGGGGGCAGACAGCCCCAGCATTTT
CDR3: CASSPSGTGGRQPQHF

V: TRBV5-8
size: few
J: TRBJ2-1
D: .
DNA: TGTGCCAGCAGCTTGGGGCGGAGTACCTACAATGAGCAGTTCTTC
CDR3: CASSLGRSTYNEQFF

V: TRBV28
size: .
J: TRBJ1-4
D: .
DNA: TGTGCCAGCAGTTTTGAGATTGAAAAACTGTTTTTT
CDR3: CASSFEIEKLFF

V: TRBV2
size: .
J: TRBJ2-5
D: TRBD2
DNA: TGTGCCAGCAGTAAGACTAGCGGGGGAGGAGAGACCCAGTACTTC
CDR3: CASSKTSGGGETQYF

V: TRBV9
size: .
J: TRBJ2-3
D: .
DNA: TGTGCCAGCAGCGCTGGGGACTCCCCGGGCCAACGCACAGATACGCAGTATTTT
CDR3: CASSAGDSPGQRTDTQYF

V: TRBV3-1/TRBV3-2
size: .
J: TRBJ1-5
D: .
DNA: TGTGCCAGCAGCCTAAACAATGCGGGCCCGCCCCAGCATTTT
CDR3: CASSLNNAGPPQHF

V: TRBV7-9
size: .
J: TRBJ2-1
D: TRBD1
DNA: TGTGCCAGCAGCTTAGCCGGACAGGGACGGAATGAGCAGTTCTTC
CDR3: CASSLAGQGRNEQFF